These 4 T cell receptor beta chains came from one sample sequenced in a study of blood T cell repertoires in COVID-19. Profiled with immunoSEQ multiplex PCR; TCRdb holds only in-frame clones, not every one. Of some 74,000 clones in the sample, nearly 80% are singletons; the top ten hold around 12%. The sample comprised peripheral blood. These receptors all stem from a human donor in a cohort sampled during active COVID-19.

This clone was counted a single time. V is TRBV4-3 and J is TRBJ2-3; 8 bases agree with TRBD2. J gave up 6 bases and V 0 bases, and 5 bases lay outside the gene matches. The germline CDR1 and CDR2 sequences are LGHNA and YSLEER. This CDR3 contains 15 residues. CDR3 region: CASSQDTGGQDTQYF. Here the CDR3 DNA reads TGCGCCAGCAGCCAAGATACGGGGGGGCAGGATACGCAGTATTTT.

This clone has just a few counts. This chain joins TRBV4-2 and TRBJ2-7; D is possibly TRBD1 (6 bases). V was clipped by 0 bases and J by 5 bases, with 8 bases between them. Germline CDR1 is LGHNA and CDR2 is YNFKEQ. The length of the CDR3 is 13 residues. The CDR3 reads CASSQESGDEQYF. Written as DNA, the CDR3 is TGTGCCAGCAGCCAAGAGTCAGGGGACGAGCAGTACTTC.

Only a few counts were recorded for this clone. The V call is TRBV27, the J call TRBJ1-3, with no clear D. The germline gives CDR1 MNHEY, CDR2 SMNVEV (reference sequence). CDR3 size: 14 residues. With 2 bases removed from V and 0 bases from J, the gap between germline ends came to 5 bases. CDR3 sequence reads: CASSLRSSGNTIYF. CDR3 DNA: TGTGCCAGCAGTTTAAGGAGCTCTGGAAACACCATATATTTT.

This chain joins TRBV7-9 and TRBJ2-1; a possible D gene is TRBD1 (6 bases). Between the trimmed V and J ends, which lost 5 bases and 1 base, there was a span of 15 bases. The germline CDR1 and CDR2 sequences are SEHNR and FQNEAQ (reference sequence). This CDR3 contains 16 residues. In DNA, the CDR3 is TGTGCCAGCAGCCAAATGGGGGCACGGTCCTACAATGAGCAGTTCTTC. Translating it yields CASSQMGARSYNEQFF.